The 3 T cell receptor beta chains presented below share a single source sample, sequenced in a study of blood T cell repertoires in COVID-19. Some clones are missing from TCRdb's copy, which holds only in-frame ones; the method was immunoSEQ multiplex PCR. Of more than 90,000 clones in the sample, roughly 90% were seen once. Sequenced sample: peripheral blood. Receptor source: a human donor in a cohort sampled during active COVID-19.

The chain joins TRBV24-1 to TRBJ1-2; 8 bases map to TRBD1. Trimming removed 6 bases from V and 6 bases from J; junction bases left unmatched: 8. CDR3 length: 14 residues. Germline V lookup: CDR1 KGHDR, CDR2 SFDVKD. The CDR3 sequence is CATSSRQGLHGYTF. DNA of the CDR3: TGTGCCACCAGTAGCAGACAGGGGTTGCATGGCTACACCTTC.

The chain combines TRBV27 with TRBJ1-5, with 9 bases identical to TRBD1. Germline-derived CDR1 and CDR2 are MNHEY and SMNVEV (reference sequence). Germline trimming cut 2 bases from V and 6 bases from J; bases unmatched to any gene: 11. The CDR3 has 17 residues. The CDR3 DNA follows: TGTGCCAGCAGTTTAAAGAGGCCGGGACAGGGTAGTCAGCCCCAGCATTTT. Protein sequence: CASSLKRPGQGSQPQHF.

CDR3 in amino acids: CASSPWDREVTGELFF. The CDR3 region has the DNA TGTGCCAGCAGCCCTTGGGACAGGGAGGTCACCGGGGAGCTGTTTTTT. V usage is TRBV5-6 and J usage is TRBJ2-2; the match to TRBD1 covers 9 bases. CDR1 and CDR2 from the germline V gene are SGHDT and YYEEEE. The length of the CDR3 is 16 residues. Trimming cost V 4 bases and J 4 bases; bases outside gene matches: 8.